This T cell receptor (beta chain) was captured by sequencing in a study of cytomegalovirus exposure and HLA in healthy donors. Whole-study results and caveats: Cytomegalovirus association was assigned to under 200 TCR beta chains. TCR sequences were mostly rare, though some public TCRs occurred in many donors. Within the approximately 130 validation repertoires, first-cohort TCR clusters tended to co-occur, according to a later analysis. The classifier reportedly diagnosed cytomegalovirus status with high specificity and sensitivity.

Sequencing was performed with immunoSEQ multiplex PCR; in TCRdb, only in-frame clones are kept and a portion is missing. The sample has approximately 200,000 clones; around 84% are singletons. Notes on this clone: Its target is unknown.

The CDR3 sequence is 16 residues long. CDR1 is LNHDA, CDR2 SQIVND, per germline (reference sequence). The V end lost 5 bases, the J end lost 5 bases, and 19 bases lay between the germline ends. The sequencing input was PBMCs. This rearrangement joins TRBV19 to TRBJ2-1, with unresolved D. The TCR was taken from a woman in her 30s in good health and CMV-seropositive. CDR3 sequence reads: CASSFEMSLANNEQFF. In DNA, the CDR3 is TGTGCCAGTAGTTTCGAGATGTCCCTCGCTAACAATGAGCAGTTCTTC.